The 8 T cell receptor beta chains in this list originate from one sample, sequenced in a study of blood T cell repertoires in COVID-19. This table comes from immunoSEQ multiplex PCR, and its TCRdb copy is limited to in-frame clones, with some not included. Here the sample spans 540,000 or so clones, 85% to 90% being singletons. Sequenced: peripheral blood. These receptors were obtained from a woman aged 45-65 years with COVID-19, enrolled during active disease.

This clone appeared a single time. The genes are TRBV6-6 and TRBJ2-3; TRBD2 aligns across 8 bases. The CDR3 runs to 16 residues. Germline V gives CDR1 MNHNY, CDR2 SVGAGI (reference sequence). Germline trimming cut 4 bases from V and 5 bases from J; bases unmatched to any gene: 11. The CDR3 here is CASSSYLGGAEDTQYF. CDR3 coding DNA: TGTGCCAGCAGTTCCTACCTCGGGGGGGCCGAAGATACGCAGTATTTT.

The chain combines TRBV7-9 with TRBJ1-1; 7 bases match TRBD1. The germline gives CDR1 SEHNR, CDR2 FQNEAQ (reference sequence). The CDR3 contains 15 residues. With 5 bases clipped from V and 4 bases from J, the junction kept 10 bases outside the gene matches. For the CDR3, the DNA is TGTGCCAGCAGCGCTACGACAGGGAGAAGCACTGAAGCTTTCTTT. This codes for CASSATTGRSTEAFF. The variable domain in full, with the rest retrieved from reference TRBV7-9 and TRBJ1-1, is DTGVSQNPRHKITKRGQNVTFRCDPISEHNRLYWYRQTLGQGPEFLTYFQNEAQLEKSRLLSDRFSAERPKGSFSTLEIQRTEQGDSAMYLCASSATTGRSTEAFFGQGTRLTVV.

Concerning this clone itself: In the same sample, other DNA sequences code for this CDR3. The chain joins TRBV30 to TRBJ1-6; 9 positions agree with TRBD1. Looked up from germline, CDR1 is GTSNPN and CDR2 is SVGIG (reference sequence). V lost 3 bases and J lost 13; bases outside the gene matches: 7. The CDR3 loop spans 13 amino acids. The CDR3 loop is CAWRTGQGSPLHF. As DNA, the CDR3 is TGTGCCTGGAGAACGGGACAGGGAAGTCCCCTCCACTTT.

V usage is TRBV9 and J usage is TRBJ2-7; the D gene is possibly TRBD1 (5 bases). Trimming took off 0 bases at V and 3 bases at J, with 13 bases between the two ends. This CDR3 spans 15 amino acids. Germline CDR1 reads SGDLS; CDR2 reads YYNGEE. This CDR3 reads CASSVGQSDVYEQYF. For the CDR3, the DNA is TGTGCCAGCAGCGTAGGACAGTCAGATGTCTACGAGCAGTACTTC.

The DNA of the CDR3 is TGTGCCAGCAATTACCGGGACTCATACAATGAGCAGTTCTTC. This sequence encodes CASNYRDSYNEQFF. This chain joins TRBV2 and TRBJ2-1; maybe TRBD2 (6 bases). The CDR3 extends over 14 amino acids. The germline V gene has CDR1 SNHLY and CDR2 FYNNEI. Trimming took off 7 bases at V and 4 bases at J, with 14 bases between the two ends.

V is TRBV24-1 and J is TRBJ2-3, with a possible D match to TRBD1 (5 bases). Trimming removed 4 bases at V and 0 bases at J, with 13 bases between. Germline CDR1 is KGHDR and CDR2 is SFDVKD. The CDR3 runs to 16 residues. CDR3 amino acids: CATSDLTATSTDTQYF. As DNA, the CDR3 is TGTGCCACCAGTGACCTGACAGCCACTAGCACAGATACGCAGTATTTT.

V is TRBV24-1 and J is TRBJ1-4; no clear D gene. The CDR3 is made up of 14 amino acids. Trimming cost V 11 bases and J 5 bases, with 17 bases left between them. Germline V lookup: CDR1 KGHDR, CDR2 SFDVKD. For the CDR3, the DNA is TGTGCCAAGATTAGTCTGGGAGGAAATGAAAAACTGTTTTTT. Protein product: CAKISLGGNEKLFF.

As to this clone: Different DNA sequences within this sample yield the same CDR3. The chain employs TRBV5-1 and TRBJ1-1; D is uncertain. The CDR3 is 12 amino acids. Germline CDR1 is SGHRS and CDR2 is YFSETQ. With 1 base removed from V and 3 bases from J, the gap between germline ends came to 4 bases. The CDR3 sequence: CASSLTDTEAFF. The CDR3, as DNA: TGCGCCAGCAGCTTGACGGACACTGAAGCTTTCTTT.